The rows below give T cell receptor beta chains drawn from one sample of a study of patients and donors after allogeneic stem cell transplantation. TCRdb reprocessed the RT-PCR reads via MiXCR and lists one record per CDR3 protein. Found here are tens of thousands of distinct CDR3 sequences, 13% of them singletons; the top ten hold around 30%. The source material was blood, either unsorted or a sorted T cell fraction (not recorded which). The origin of the receptors is a human donor who was either an allogeneic HSCT recipient or a stem cell or donor lymphocyte infusion donor (not recorded which). It is not recorded whose cells these are; they may come from a transplant donor. The CDR3 runs from the conserved cysteine through the conserved F or W. A D gene is named only where the DNA matches it firmly. Size is stated for part of the rows, as once, few or many counts, or as a class when the clone is expanded.

j_call: TRBJ2-7; v_call: TRBV4-2; clone_size: .; d_call: TRBD2; cdr3_nt: TGTGCCAGCAGACCACTAGCGGGAAACTACGAGCAGTACTTC; cdr3_aa: CASRPLAGNYEQYF
j_call: TRBJ2-3; v_call: TRBV11-2; clone_size: .; d_call: TRBD1; cdr3_nt: TGTGCCAGCAGCTTAGAAGGGGGCGGAACTAGCACAGATACGCAGTATTTT; cdr3_aa: CASSLEGGGTSTDTQYF
j_call: TRBJ1-6; v_call: TRBV27; clone_size: .; d_call: TRBD1; cdr3_nt: TGTGCCAGCAGTTCGCTACAGGGGGCTTCACCCCTCCACTTT; cdr3_aa: CASSSLQGASPLHF
j_call: TRBJ1-1; v_call: TRBV6-5; clone_size: many; d_call: .; cdr3_nt: TGTGCCAGCAGCGCCCACTCGCTCGGAGCTTTCTTT; cdr3_aa: CASSAHSLGAFF
j_call: TRBJ2-1; v_call: TRBV27; clone_size: .; d_call: .; cdr3_nt: TGTGCCAGCAGTTTATTTCGGAATAACAATGAGCAGTTCTTC; cdr3_aa: CASSLFRNNNEQFF
j_call: TRBJ1-2; v_call: TRBV14; clone_size: .; d_call: .; cdr3_nt: TGTGCCAGCAGCCTCAGTATCCAAGGGGACTATGGCTACACCTTC; cdr3_aa: CASSLSIQGDYGYTF
j_call: TRBJ2-2; v_call: TRBV10-3; clone_size: many; d_call: .; cdr3_nt: TGTGCCATCCCAGGCAGGGACACCGGGGAGCTGTTTTTT; cdr3_aa: CAIPGRDTGELFF
j_call: TRBJ2-1; v_call: TRBV6-5; clone_size: .; d_call: TRBD2; cdr3_nt: TGTGCCAGCAGCATGACCTTCCTAGCGGGATACGACAATGAGCAGTTCTTC; cdr3_aa: CASSMTFLAGYDNEQFF
j_call: TRBJ1-5; v_call: TRBV12-3/TRBV12-4; clone_size: many; d_call: TRBD1; cdr3_nt: TGTGCCAGCAGTTTAGATACTACAGGGGGCAATCAGCCCCAGCATTTT; cdr3_aa: CASSLDTTGGNQPQHF
j_call: TRBJ2-2; v_call: TRBV20-1; clone_size: .; d_call: .; cdr3_nt: TGCAGTGCTAGCCGTTTCACGACCGGGGAGCTGTTTTTT; cdr3_aa: CSASRFTTGELFF
j_call: TRBJ1-4; v_call: TRBV29-1; clone_size: many; d_call: .; cdr3_nt: TGCAGCGTGGAAGGGGGTTCGGGTGAAAAACTGTTTTTT; cdr3_aa: CSVEGGSGEKLFF
j_call: TRBJ1-3; v_call: TRBV20-1; clone_size: many; d_call: TRBD1; cdr3_nt: TGCAGTGCGGACGGGACAGGGGACCCGAACACCATATATTTT; cdr3_aa: CSADGTGDPNTIYF
j_call: TRBJ1-1; v_call: TRBV7-8; clone_size: many; d_call: TRBD1; cdr3_nt: TGTGCCAGCAGCTTAGACCCCGGGACAGGGCACACTGAAGCTTTCTTT; cdr3_aa: CASSLDPGTGHTEAFF
j_call: TRBJ2-1; v_call: TRBV11-2; clone_size: .; d_call: TRBD2; cdr3_nt: TGTGCCAGCAGCTCCCCAGGTAGCGGGCTGAATGAGCAGTTCTTC; cdr3_aa: CASSSPGSGLNEQFF
j_call: TRBJ2-1; v_call: TRBV29-1; clone_size: few; d_call: TRBD2; cdr3_nt: TGCAGCGGCCAGGGGGGGACTAGCGGGAATGATGAGCAGTTCTTC; cdr3_aa: CSGQGGTSGNDEQFF
j_call: TRBJ2-7; v_call: TRBV14; clone_size: .; d_call: .; cdr3_nt: TGTGCCAGCAGCCAAAGTTGGGTTGGCGAGCAGTACTTC; cdr3_aa: CASSQSWVGEQYF
j_call: TRBJ2-2; v_call: TRBV30; clone_size: few; d_call: TRBD2; cdr3_nt: TGTGCCTGGAGTCGACTAGCGGGTTCCGGGGAGCTGTTTTTT; cdr3_aa: CAWSRLAGSGELFF
j_call: TRBJ2-7; v_call: TRBV30; clone_size: few; d_call: .; cdr3_nt: TGTGCCTGGAGGGCAAGAGGGAGAATGAACGAGCAGTACTTC; cdr3_aa: CAWRARGRMNEQYF
j_call: TRBJ2-7; v_call: TRBV6-5; clone_size: few; d_call: TRBD2; cdr3_nt: TGTGCCAGCAGTTACTCTAGCGGGGAATACTACGAGCAGTACTTC; cdr3_aa: CASSYSSGEYYEQYF
j_call: TRBJ2-1; v_call: TRBV5-1; clone_size: .; d_call: TRBD2; cdr3_nt: TGCGCCAGCAGCTTGGCCCACATGGGACTAGCAGACAATGAGCAGTTCTTC; cdr3_aa: CASSLAHMGLADNEQFF
j_call: TRBJ1-2; v_call: TRBV7-9; clone_size: .; d_call: .; cdr3_nt: TGTGCCAGCAGCCAGGGACACCCTTATGGCTACACCTTC; cdr3_aa: CASSQGHPYGYTF
j_call: TRBJ1-1; v_call: TRBV25-1; clone_size: many; d_call: .; cdr3_nt: TGTGCCAGCAGTGAATATGGAGCTAACAGGGCTGTTGAAGCTTTCTTT; cdr3_aa: CASSEYGANRAVEAFF
j_call: TRBJ2-3; v_call: TRBV5-6; clone_size: many; d_call: .; cdr3_nt: TGTGCCAGCAGCGCCGGGACAGCGGGAACCGATACGCAGTATTTT; cdr3_aa: CASSAGTAGTDTQYF
j_call: TRBJ1-5; v_call: TRBV29-1; clone_size: many; d_call: TRBD1; cdr3_nt: TGCAGCGTCGGGACAGGGGGAGGTCAGCCCCAGCATTTT; cdr3_aa: CSVGTGGGQPQHF
j_call: TRBJ2-3; v_call: TRBV7-9; clone_size: few; d_call: TRBD2; cdr3_nt: TGTGCCAGCAGCCCGAATGCGGCTAGCGGGAGCGCTACGCAGTATTTT; cdr3_aa: CASSPNAASGSATQYF